This T cell receptor (beta chain) stems from a study of long-term antiretroviral therapy in people with HIV. At the survey level, the v3.0 immunoSEQ assay was run. It was 40,000-50,000 T-cell genomes per sample that sequencing targeted. Clones were read by immunoSEQ multiplex PCR, and TCRdb kept only the in-frame ones, dropping some. Of about 25,000 clones in the sample, approximately 79% were seen once. Germline V gene lookup returns CDR1 SGHTA and CDR2 FQGNSA. This CDR3 has 13 residues. V was pared by 5 bases and J by 2 bases, with 9 bases between. Sequences were derived from unsorted PBMCs, sampled 2.1 years after starting antiretroviral therapy. The TCR originated in a man in his thirties or forties with HIV. The genes are TRBV7-2 and TRBJ2-5; possible D gene TRBD1, 5 bases. The CDR3: CASSPTAQETQYF. CDR3 in DNA: TGTGCCAGCAGCCCGACAGCTCAAGAGACCCAGTACTTC.